This passage covers 26 T cell receptor beta chains from one sample sequenced in a study of blood T cells in healthy people across ages. A sample-barcoded 5' primer and a J-beta primer mix were used in a second PCR of roughly 7 to 12 cycles. TCRdb reprocessed the 5' RACE reads via MiXCR and lists one record per CDR3 protein. Of about 1 million distinct CDR3 sequences detected, under 45% appear once; the ten largest clones hold approximately 19%. The material sequenced was blood. These receptors came from a woman between 55 and 75 years old in good health.

The CDR3 sequence is CSARGTGTGGTQPQHF. CDR3 nucleotide sequence: TGCAGTGCTAGAGGAACCGGGACAGGGGGAACTCAGCCCCAGCATTTT. V and J are TRBV20-1 and TRBJ1-5; TRBD1 aligns across 11 bases. CDR3 length: 16 amino acids. Germline lookup yields CDR1 DFQATT and CDR2 SNEGSKA (reference sequence). V was pared by 1 base and J by 6 bases, with 8 bases of the junction left unmatched.

This chain links TRBV6-1 with TRBJ2-1, with D perhaps TRBD1 (5 bases). The V gene lost 6 bases and the J gene lost 3 bases, with 18 bases spanning the gap. Looked up from germline, CDR1 is MNHNS and CDR2 is SASEGT. This CDR3 contains 16 residues. Written as DNA, the CDR3 is TGTGCCAGCAGGGGCGCTGCAGGGTTGGTCTACAATGAGCAGTTCTTC. Encoded protein: CASRGAAGLVYNEQFF.

The chain combines TRBV18 with TRBJ2-7; 10 nucleotides agree with TRBD1. V lost 2 bases, J lost 5 bases, and 6 bases stayed unmatched. Germline CDR1 and CDR2: KGHSH and LQKENI. The CDR3 consists of 15 residues. The CDR3 DNA reads as TGTGCCAGCTCACCAAGACCGGGACAGGGGAACGAGCAGTACTTC. This sequence encodes CASSPRPGQGNEQYF. The full variable domain, completed using reference TRBV18 and TRBJ2-7, is NAGVMQNPRHLVRRRGQEARLRCSPMKGHSHVYWYRQLPEEGLKFMVYLQKENIIDESGMPKERFSAEFPKEGPSILRIQQVVRGDSAAYFCASSPRPGQGNEQYFGPGTRLTVT.

The V call is TRBV27, the J call TRBJ1-6, with 7 bases aligning to TRBD1. The CDR3 is 17 residues long. Germline values: CDR1 MNHEY, CDR2 SMNVEV (reference sequence). V was clipped by 6 bases and J by 6 bases; unmatched bases: 14. The CDR3, as DNA: TGTGCCAGCAGACTGCTCAGTTCCGGGACAGCTAATTCACCCCTCCACTTT. Residues: CASRLLSSGTANSPLHF.

V is TRBV6-6 and J is TRBJ2-3; a possible D gene is TRBD2 (5 bases). The CDR3 has 15 residues. CDR1 is MNHNY and CDR2 is SVGAGI in the germline V gene (reference sequence). Trimming stripped 3 bases from V and 2 bases from J, with 12 bases between. The CDR3: CASSYSSRYTDTQYF. CDR3 sequence (DNA): TGTGCCAGCAGTTATTCTAGCAGGTACACAGATACGCAGTATTTT.

The chain joins TRBV5-1 to TRBJ2-7; D tentatively fits TRBD1 or TRBD2 (5 bases each). Per germline, CDR1 SGHRS and CDR2 YFSETQ. Trimming cost V 0 bases and J 6 bases, with 10 bases left between them. The CDR3 runs 13 residues. The CDR3 loop is CASSLGDGTEQYF. Written as DNA, the CDR3 is TGCGCCAGCAGCTTGGGCGATGGGACCGAGCAGTACTTC.

The sample holds many counts of this clonotype. V and J are TRBV28 and TRBJ2-4, with no clear D. V lost 5 bases and J 0 bases, leaving 11 bases between the germline ends. The CDR3 consists of 15 residues. The germline V gene encodes CDR1 MDHEN and CDR2 SYDVKM. CDR3 sequence: CASSLSGLAKNIQYF. The CDR3 DNA sequence: TGTGCCAGCAGTCTCTCTGGGCTAGCCAAAAACATTCAGTACTTC.

The chain has TRBV27 and TRBJ1-2, with a tentative D call TRBD1 (5 bases). The CDR3 sequence is 15 residues long. Germline CDR1 MNHEY, CDR2 SMNVEV (reference sequence). V shed 5 bases and J shed 1 base, with 14 bases lying between them. Here the CDR3 DNA reads TGTGCCAGCAGTAACTTCAGCAGGGTTAACTATGGCTACACCTTC. Translating it yields CASSNFSRVNYGYTF.

V and J are TRBV7-2 and TRBJ2-1; TRBD2 might be the D (6 bases). The J call may be mistaken, given a closer DNA end match to TRBJ2-7. Looked up from germline, CDR1 is SGHTA and CDR2 is FQGNSA. There are 17 residues in the CDR3. This chain's CDR3 is CASSLVGGMSSYNEQYF. Written as DNA, the CDR3 is TGTGCCAGCAGCTTAGTTGGCGGGATGAGCTCCTACAATGAGCAGTACTTC.

With regard to this clonotype: With a much larger clone just one base away, this may be a read error. The J gene is TRBJ2-1, the V gene TRBV29-1; TRBD2 might be the D (5 bases). This CDR3 has 14 amino acids. Germline CDR1 and CDR2: SQVTM and ANQGSEA. Deletions cut 4 bases from V and 10 bases from J, with 20 bases between. CDR3 region: CSVANRLSSYEQFF. CDR3 nucleotides: TGCAGCGTTGCGAACCGACTAAGCTCCTACGAGCAGTTCTTC.

The V call is TRBV2, the J call TRBJ2-1; weak D call: TRBD2 (6 bases). The length of the CDR3 is 11 residues. V was cut by 6 bases and J by 12 bases, with 12 bases left in between. The germline V gene has CDR1 SNHLY and CDR2 FYNNEI. The CDR3 here is CASRELARQFF. In DNA, the CDR3 is TGTGCCAGCAGGGAACTAGCCCGGCAGTTCTTC.

V usage is TRBV20-1 and J usage is TRBJ2-1, with 10 bases that match TRBD2. Germline lookup yields CDR1 DFQATT and CDR2 SNEGSKA (reference sequence). This CDR3 has 17 residues. Trimming cost V 0 bases and J 2 bases; bases outside gene matches: 7. Here the CDR3 reads CSARDASGRAPYNEQFF. The DNA of the CDR3 is TGCAGTGCTAGAGATGCCAGCGGGAGGGCCCCCTACAATGAGCAGTTCTTC.

The chain has TRBV10-3 and TRBJ1-2; D gene uncertain. The germline gives CDR1 ENHRY, CDR2 SYGVKD. The V gene lost 11 bases and the J gene lost 2 bases, with 18 bases spanning the gap. This CDR3 is 14 amino acids long. CDR3 bases: TGTGCCGTCGGCTCGGTCCAGCGGAACTATGGCTACACCTTC. Residues: CAVGSVQRNYGYTF.

The chain combines TRBV11-2 with TRBJ2-5; TRBD1 aligns across 7 bases. Germline trimming cut 3 bases from V and 5 bases from J; bases unmatched to any gene: 12. CDR1 and CDR2 (germline): SGHAT, FQNNGV. The CDR3 spans 16 residues. The CDR3 here is CASSLGQRAPLETQYF. DNA of the CDR3: TGTGCCAGCAGCTTGGGACAGAGAGCACCATTGGAGACCCAGTACTTC.

CDR3 nucleotides: TGTGCCAGCAGTTACTCGACCTCAGATTATGAGCAGTTCTTC. This translates into CASSYSTSDYEQFF. J is TRBJ2-1 and V is TRBV6-6, with D uncertain. The germline V and J ends were trimmed by 0 bases and 8 bases, with 11 bases remaining between them. CDR1 and CDR2 (germline): MNHNY, SVGAGI (reference sequence). CDR3 length: 14 amino acids.

The chain carries TRBV3-1 and TRBJ2-1; TRBD1 or TRBD2 may be the D gene (5 bases each). The CDR3 has 17 residues. Looked up from germline, CDR1 is LGHDT and CDR2 is YNNKEL (reference sequence). Trimming took 7 bases from V and 4 from J, leaving 23 bases between them. In nucleotides, the CDR3 is TGTGCCAGCACTCCAAAGACCGGGGACCGTGGGTACAATGAGCAGTTCTTC. This gives the protein CASTPKTGDRGYNEQFF.

The chain combines TRBV27 with TRBJ1-2; 12 bases are a match to TRBD1. CDR3 size: 15 residues. The ends lost 5 bases at V and 8 bases at J; junction bases unmatched: 9. Per germline, CDR1 MNHEY and CDR2 SMNVEV (reference sequence). The CDR3 DNA follows: TGTGCCAGCAGTCCCATGAGGGACAGGGGGCGCGGCTACACCTTC. This translates into CASSPMRDRGRGYTF.

The rearrangement uses TRBV20-1 and TRBJ1-6; the D gene is possibly TRBD1 (6 bases). Trimming removed 3 bases from V and 0 bases from J, with 15 bases in between. The V gene's germline CDR1 is DFQATT and CDR2 SNEGSKA (reference sequence). This CDR3 has 17 amino acids. The CDR3 is CSARILRGSSYNSPLHF. DNA for the CDR3: TGCAGTGCTAGGATTTTAAGGGGGAGCTCCTATAATTCACCCCTCCACTTT.

Regarding this clonotype: A read error may explain this, as a much larger clone is one base away. The CDR3 sequence: CASSLRGGGSYNEQFF. In nucleotides, the CDR3 is TGTGCCAGCAGCCTCAGGGGCGGGGGCTCCTACAATGAGCAGTTCTTC. J is TRBJ2-1 and V is TRBV7-2; the D gene is possibly TRBD2 (7 bases). CDR3 size: 16 residues. Germline V gene data show CDR1 as SGHTA and CDR2 as FQGNSA. V was clipped by 5 bases and J by 0 bases, with 14 bases between them.

The chain employs TRBV7-8 and TRBJ2-3; 7 bases are shared with TRBD1. CDR3 length: 16 amino acids. Germline trimming cut 2 bases from V and 4 bases from J; bases unmatched to any gene: 9. The germline CDR1 and CDR2 sequences are SGHVS and FQNEAQ. The CDR3 bases are TGTGCCAGCAGCTTATCCGGGACAGCTGGCGCAGATACGCAGTATTTT. Residues: CASSLSGTAGADTQYF.

As to this clonotype: One junction end does not reproduce the germline sequence, and a read error may be involved. The chain carries TRBV6-1 and TRBJ1-1; D gene ambiguous. The CDR3 extends over 12 amino acids. Germline assignment: CDR1 MNHNS and CDR2 SASEGT. The CDR3 sequence: CAGSEPGDEAFF. CDR3 DNA sequence: TGTGCCGGCAGTGAACCTGGGGATGAAGCTTTCTTT.

This clonotype occurred many times. A single base separates this from a much larger clone, so it may be a read error. V and J are TRBV7-9 and TRBJ2-5, with a tentative D call TRBD2 (5 bases). Trimming pared 5 bases from V and 11 bases from J, leaving 18 bases between. There are 13 residues in the CDR3. CDR1 is SEHNR, CDR2 FQNEAQ, per germline (reference sequence). The CDR3 DNA reads TGTGCCAGCAGCCTCTCTAGTACAGCGGAGCAGTACTTC. Its translation is CASSLSSTAEQYF.

This clonotype has a handful of counts. V usage is TRBV12-3 or TRBV12-4 and J usage is TRBJ2-5; D remains unclear. The CDR3 runs 14 residues. V dropped 3 bases and J dropped 4 bases, with 12 bases sitting between them. CDR3: CASSFSGSGETQYF. DNA for the CDR3: TGTGCCAGCAGTTTTAGTGGTTCGGGAGAGACCCAGTACTTC.

This clonotype appeared a few times. The chain combines TRBV12-3 or TRBV12-4 with TRBJ1-2; D might be TRBD1 (6 bases). CDR3 length: 13 amino acids. Between the trimmed V and J ends, which lost 6 bases and 8 bases, there was a span of 16 bases. CDR3 residues: CASRPQGPGGYTF. The DNA for the CDR3 is TGTGCCAGCAGACCGCAGGGGCCGGGAGGCTACACCTTC.

This clonotype appeared a few times. The chain recombines TRBV7-3 with TRBJ2-3; 9 bases fit TRBD1. The CDR3 loop spans 15 amino acids. The ends lost 1 base at V and 5 bases at J; junction bases unmatched: 4. Germline V gene lookup returns CDR1 SGHTA and CDR2 FQGTGA. The chain's CDR3 is CASSLRQGVRDTQYF. CDR3 nucleotide sequence: TGTGCCAGCAGCTTAAGACAGGGGGTGAGAGATACGCAGTATTTT. Together with reference TRBV7-3 and TRBJ2-3, the CDR3 gives the full variable domain: GAGVSQTPSNKVTEKGKYVELRCDPISGHTALYWYRQSLGQGPEFLIYFQGTGAADDSGLPNDRFFAVRPEGSVSTLKIQRTERGDSAVYLCASSLRQGVRDTQYFGPGTRLTVL.

This clonotype appeared a few times. The chain is built from TRBV7-2 and TRBJ1-6; D unclear. CDR1 and CDR2 (germline): SGHTA, FQGNSA. The germline V and J ends were trimmed by 1 base and 14 bases, with 12 bases remaining between them. The length of the CDR3 is 13 residues. CDR3 nucleotide sequence: TGTGCCAGCAGCTTAGAAGCCAGGACCACCCTCCACTTT. The encoded protein is CASSLEARTTLHF.